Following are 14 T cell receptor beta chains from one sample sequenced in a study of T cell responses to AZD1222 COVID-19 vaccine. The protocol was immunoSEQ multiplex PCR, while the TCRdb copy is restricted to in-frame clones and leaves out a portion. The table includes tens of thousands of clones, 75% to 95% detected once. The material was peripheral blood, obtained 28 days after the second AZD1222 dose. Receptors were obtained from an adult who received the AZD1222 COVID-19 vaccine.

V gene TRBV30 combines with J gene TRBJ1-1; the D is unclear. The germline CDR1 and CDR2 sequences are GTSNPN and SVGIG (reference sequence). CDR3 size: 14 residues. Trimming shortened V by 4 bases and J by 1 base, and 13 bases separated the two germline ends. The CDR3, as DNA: TGTGCCTGGACCCTTAAGGGCAGGAACACTGAAGCTTTCTTT. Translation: CAWTLKGRNTEAFF. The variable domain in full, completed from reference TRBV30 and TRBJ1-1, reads SQTIHQWPATLVQPVGSPLSLECTVEGTSNPNLYWYRQAAGRGLQLLFYSVGIGQISSEVPQNLSASRPQDRQFILSSKKLLLSDSGFYLCAWTLKGRNTEAFFGQGTRLTVV.

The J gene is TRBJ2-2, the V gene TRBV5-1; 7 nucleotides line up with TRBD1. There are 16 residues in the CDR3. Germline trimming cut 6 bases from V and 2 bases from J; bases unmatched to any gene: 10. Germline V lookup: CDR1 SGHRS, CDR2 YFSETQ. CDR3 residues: CASNPTGWSNTGELFF. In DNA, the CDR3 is TGCGCCAGCAACCCGACAGGGTGGTCTAACACCGGGGAGCTGTTTTTT.

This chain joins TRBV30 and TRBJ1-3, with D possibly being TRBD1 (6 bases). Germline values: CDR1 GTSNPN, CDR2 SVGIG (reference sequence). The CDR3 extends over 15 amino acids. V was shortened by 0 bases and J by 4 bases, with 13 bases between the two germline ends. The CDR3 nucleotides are TGTGCCTGGAGTGTAGGGGGGGCGGCCGGAAACACCATATATTTT. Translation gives CAWSVGGAAGNTIYF.

Here the CDR3 reads CASRIGTGQGYTF. Written as DNA, the CDR3 is TGTGCCAGCAGGATCGGGACAGGGCAAGGCTACACCTTC. The chain recombines TRBV2 with TRBJ1-2; TRBD1 matches at 9 bases. Unmatched junction bases numbered 7, after V lost 6 bases and J lost 8 bases. In germline, CDR1 is SNHLY, CDR2 FYNNEI. This CDR3 is built from 13 residues.

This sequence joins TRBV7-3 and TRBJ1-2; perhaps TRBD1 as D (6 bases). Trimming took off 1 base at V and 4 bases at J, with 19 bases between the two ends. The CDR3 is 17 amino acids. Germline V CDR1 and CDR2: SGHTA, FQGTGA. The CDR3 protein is CASSLMARGHRAYGYTF. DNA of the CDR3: TGTGCCAGCAGCTTAATGGCCCGGGGGCATCGGGCCTATGGCTACACCTTC.

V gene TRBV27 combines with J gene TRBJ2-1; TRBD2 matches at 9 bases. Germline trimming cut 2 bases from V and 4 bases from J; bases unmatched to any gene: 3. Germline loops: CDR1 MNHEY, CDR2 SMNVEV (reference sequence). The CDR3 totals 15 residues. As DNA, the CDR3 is TGTGCCAGCAGTTTAGGCGGGAGGGGGTACAATGAGCAGTTCTTC. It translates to CASSLGGRGYNEQFF.

CDR3 protein: CASRPGLAGTDTQYF. For the CDR3, the DNA is TGCGCCAGCAGACCAGGACTAGCGGGAACAGATACGCAGTATTTT. V gene TRBV5-1 combines with J gene TRBJ2-3, with 12 bases lining up with TRBD2. J gave up 3 bases and V 5 bases, and 4 bases lay outside the gene matches. Germline CDR1 SGHRS, CDR2 YFSETQ. This CDR3 has 15 amino acids.

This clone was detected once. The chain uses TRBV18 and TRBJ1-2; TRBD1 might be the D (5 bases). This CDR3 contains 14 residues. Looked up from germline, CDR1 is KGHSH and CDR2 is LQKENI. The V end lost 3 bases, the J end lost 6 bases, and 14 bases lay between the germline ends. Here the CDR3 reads CASSPVGQGDGYTF. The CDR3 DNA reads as TGTGCCAGCTCACCGGTAGGCCAGGGTGATGGCTACACCTTC.

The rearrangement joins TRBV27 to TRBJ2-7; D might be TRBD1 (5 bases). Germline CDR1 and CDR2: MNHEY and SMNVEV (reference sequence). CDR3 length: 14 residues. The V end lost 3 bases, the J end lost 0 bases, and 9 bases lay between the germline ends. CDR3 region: CASSLSGASYEQYF. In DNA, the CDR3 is TGTGCCAGCAGTTTGAGTGGGGCCTCCTACGAGCAGTACTTC.

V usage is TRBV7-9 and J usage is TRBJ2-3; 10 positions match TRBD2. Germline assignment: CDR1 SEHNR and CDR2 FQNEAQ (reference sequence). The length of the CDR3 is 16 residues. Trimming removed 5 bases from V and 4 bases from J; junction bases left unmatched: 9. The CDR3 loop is CASSPRTSGVSDTQYF. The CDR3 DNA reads TGTGCCAGCAGCCCCCGCACTAGCGGGGTCTCAGATACGCAGTATTTT.

CDR3 DNA: TGTGCCAGCAGCTTGGACAGATATGGCTACACCTTC. Protein: CASSLDRYGYTF. The chain recombines TRBV5-4 with TRBJ1-2, with D unclear. The V end was cut by 0 bases, the J end by 5 bases, with 5 bases between. This CDR3 is built from 12 residues. CDR1 is SGHNT, CDR2 YYREEE, per germline (reference sequence).

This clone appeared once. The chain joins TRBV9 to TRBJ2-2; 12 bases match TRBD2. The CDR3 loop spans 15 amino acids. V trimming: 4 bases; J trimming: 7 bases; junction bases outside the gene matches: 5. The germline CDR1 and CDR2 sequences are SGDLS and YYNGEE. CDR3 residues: CASSPRTSGNGELFF. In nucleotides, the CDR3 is TGTGCCAGCAGCCCCCGGACTAGCGGGAACGGGGAGCTGTTTTTT.

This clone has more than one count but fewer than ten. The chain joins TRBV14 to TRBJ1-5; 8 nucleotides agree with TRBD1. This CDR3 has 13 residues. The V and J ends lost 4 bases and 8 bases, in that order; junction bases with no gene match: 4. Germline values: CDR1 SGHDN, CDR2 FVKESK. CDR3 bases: TGTGCCAGCAGCCGCACGACAGGGGAGCCCCAGCATTTT. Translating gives CASSRTTGEPQHF. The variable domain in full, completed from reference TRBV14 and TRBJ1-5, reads EAGVTQFPSHSVIEKGQTVTLRCDPISGHDNLYWYRRVMGKEIKFLLHFVKESKQDESGMPNNRFLAERTGGTYSTLKVQPAELEDSGVYFCASSRTTGEPQHFGDGTRLSIL.

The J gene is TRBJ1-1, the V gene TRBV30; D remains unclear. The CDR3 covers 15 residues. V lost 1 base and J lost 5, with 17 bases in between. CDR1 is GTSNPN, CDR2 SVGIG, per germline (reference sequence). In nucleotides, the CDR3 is TGTGCCTGGAGTGCCGGTCTCGGGGAGGAGACTGAAGCTTTCTTT. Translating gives CAWSAGLGEETEAFF.